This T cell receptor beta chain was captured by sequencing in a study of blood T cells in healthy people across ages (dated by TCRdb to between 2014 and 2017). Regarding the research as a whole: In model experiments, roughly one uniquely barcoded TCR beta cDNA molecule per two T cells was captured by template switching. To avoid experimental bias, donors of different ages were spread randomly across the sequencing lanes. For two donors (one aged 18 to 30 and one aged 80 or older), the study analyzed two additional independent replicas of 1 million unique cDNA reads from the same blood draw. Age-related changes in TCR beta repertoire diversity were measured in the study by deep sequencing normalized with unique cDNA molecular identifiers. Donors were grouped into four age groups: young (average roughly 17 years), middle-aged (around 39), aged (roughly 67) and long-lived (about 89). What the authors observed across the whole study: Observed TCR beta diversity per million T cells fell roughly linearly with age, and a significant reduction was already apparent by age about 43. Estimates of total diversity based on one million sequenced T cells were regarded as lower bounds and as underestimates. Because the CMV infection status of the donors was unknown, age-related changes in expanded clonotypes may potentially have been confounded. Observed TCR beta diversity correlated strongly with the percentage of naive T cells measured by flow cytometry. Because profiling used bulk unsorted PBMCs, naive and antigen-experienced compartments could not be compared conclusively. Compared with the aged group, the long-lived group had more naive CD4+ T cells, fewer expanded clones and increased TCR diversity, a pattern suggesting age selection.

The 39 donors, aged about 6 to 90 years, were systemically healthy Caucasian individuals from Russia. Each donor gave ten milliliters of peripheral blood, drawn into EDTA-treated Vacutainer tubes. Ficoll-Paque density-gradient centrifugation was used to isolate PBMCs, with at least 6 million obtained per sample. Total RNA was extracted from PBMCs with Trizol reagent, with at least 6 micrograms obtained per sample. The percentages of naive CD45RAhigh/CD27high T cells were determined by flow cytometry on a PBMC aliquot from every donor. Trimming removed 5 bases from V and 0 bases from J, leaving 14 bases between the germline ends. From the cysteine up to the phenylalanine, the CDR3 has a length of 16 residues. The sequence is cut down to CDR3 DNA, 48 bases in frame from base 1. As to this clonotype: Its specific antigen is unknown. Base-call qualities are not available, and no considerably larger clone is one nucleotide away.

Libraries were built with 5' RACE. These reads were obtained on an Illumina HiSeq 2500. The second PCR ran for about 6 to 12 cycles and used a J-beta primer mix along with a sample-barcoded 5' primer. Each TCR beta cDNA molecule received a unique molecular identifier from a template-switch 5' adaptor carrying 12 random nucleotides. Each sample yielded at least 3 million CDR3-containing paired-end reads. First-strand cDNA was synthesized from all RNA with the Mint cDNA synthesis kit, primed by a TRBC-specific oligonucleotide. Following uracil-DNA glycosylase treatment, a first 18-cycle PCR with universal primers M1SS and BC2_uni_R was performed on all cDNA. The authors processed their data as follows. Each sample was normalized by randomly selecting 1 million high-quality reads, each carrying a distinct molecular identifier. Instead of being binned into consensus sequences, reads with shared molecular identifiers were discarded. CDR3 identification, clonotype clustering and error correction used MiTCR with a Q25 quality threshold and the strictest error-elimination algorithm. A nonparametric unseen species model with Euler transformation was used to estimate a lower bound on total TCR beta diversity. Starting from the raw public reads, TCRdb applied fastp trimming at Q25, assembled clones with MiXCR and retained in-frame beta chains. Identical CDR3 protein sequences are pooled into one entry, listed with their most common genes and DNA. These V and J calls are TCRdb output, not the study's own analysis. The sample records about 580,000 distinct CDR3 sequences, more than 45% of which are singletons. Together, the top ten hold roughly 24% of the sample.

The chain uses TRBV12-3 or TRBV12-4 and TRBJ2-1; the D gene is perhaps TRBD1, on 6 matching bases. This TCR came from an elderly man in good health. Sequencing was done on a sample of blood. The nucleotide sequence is TGTGCCAGCAGTCGATCGGACAGCAGCTCCTACAATGAGCAGTTCTTC. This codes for CASSRSDSSSYNEQFF.